A selection of T cell receptor gamma chains follows, all from one sample in a study of Vδ1+ human thymocytes. TCRdb redid the clone calls on the multiplex PCR reads with CATT. Here the sample spans about 22,000 gamma-chain clones, roughly 15% being singletons. The source material was Vdelta1+ gamma-delta thymocytes from the thymus. The receptors come from a child younger than two who had congenital heart surgery. Both conserved end residues are part of each CDR3. The size of a clone is reported for some rows only, either as once, few or many, or as a class for expanded clones.

clone_size: few; v_call: TRGV2; j_call: TRGJ1/TRGJ2; cdr3_aa: CATWGTSYYKKLF; cdr3_nt: TGTGCCACCTGGGGCACATCTTATTATAAGAAACTCTTT
clone_size: few; v_call: TRGV9; j_call: TRGJ1/TRGJ2; cdr3_aa: CALWEAANYYKKLF; cdr3_nt: TGTGCCTTGTGGGAGGCTGCGAATTATTATAAGAAACTCTTT
clone_size: NA; v_call: TRGV4; j_call: TRGJ1/TRGJ2; cdr3_aa: CATWNGPQRIGKKLF; cdr3_nt: TGTGCCACCTGGAATGGGCCCCAACGTATTGGTAAGAAACTCTTT
clone_size: few; v_call: TRGV8; j_call: TRGJ1/TRGJ2; cdr3_aa: CATWDKKNYYKKLF; cdr3_nt: TGTGCCACCTGGGATAAAAAGAATTATTATAAGAAACTCTTT
clone_size: NA; v_call: TRGV5; j_call: TRGJP2; cdr3_aa: CATWCSDWIKTF; cdr3_nt: TGTGCCACCTGGTGCAGTGATTGGATCAAGACGTTT
clone_size: few; v_call: TRGV8; j_call: TRGJ1/TRGJ2; cdr3_aa: CATWDRRRNYYKKLF; cdr3_nt: TGTGCCACCTGGGACAGGCGACGGAATTATTATAAGAAACTCTTT
clone_size: few; v_call: TRGV8; j_call: TRGJP2; cdr3_aa: CATWEGSDWIKTF; cdr3_nt: TGTGCCACCTGGGAGGGTAGTGATTGGATCAAGACGTTT
clone_size: NA; v_call: TRGV8; j_call: TRGJP1; cdr3_aa: CATWDRNTGWFKIF; cdr3_nt: TGTGCCACCTGGGACAGGAACACTGGTTGGTTCAAGATATTT
clone_size: few; v_call: TRGV4; j_call: TRGJ1/TRGJ2; cdr3_aa: CATWGPFRKLF; cdr3_nt: TGTGCCACCTGGGGACCGTTCAGGAAACTCTTT
clone_size: few; v_call: TRGV9; j_call: TRGJ1/TRGJ2; cdr3_aa: CALWEEPYYKKLF; cdr3_nt: TGTGCCTTGTGGGAAGAACCATATTATAAGAAACTCTTT
clone_size: once; v_call: TRGV4; j_call: TRGJ1/TRGJ2; cdr3_aa: CATWKGSNYYKKLF; cdr3_nt: TGTGCCACCTGGAAAGGCTCGAATTATTATAAGAAACTCTTT
clone_size: NA; v_call: TRGV8; j_call: TRGJ1/TRGJ2; cdr3_aa: CATWDTTKKLF; cdr3_nt: TGTGCCACCTGGGATACTACTAAGAAACTCTTT
clone_size: NA; v_call: TRGV9; j_call: TRGJ1/TRGJ2; cdr3_aa: CALWELGYKKLF; cdr3_nt: TGTGCCTTGTGGGAGTTGGGGTATAAGAAACTCTTT
clone_size: few; v_call: TRGV5; j_call: TRGJ1/TRGJ2; cdr3_aa: CATWEPVYYKKLF; cdr3_nt: TGTGCCACCTGGGAACCAGTCTATTATAAGAAACTCTTT
clone_size: NA; v_call: TRGV4; j_call: TRGJ1/TRGJ2; cdr3_aa: CATWNENYYKKLF; cdr3_nt: TGTGCCACCTGGAACGAGAATTATTATAAGAAACTCTTT
clone_size: NA; v_call: TRGV4; j_call: TRGJ1/TRGJ2; cdr3_aa: CATWIRYKKLF; cdr3_nt: TGTGCCACCTGGATCAGGTATAAGAAACTCTTT
clone_size: few; v_call: TRGV3; j_call: TRGJP2; cdr3_aa: CATWDSPLRGSDWIKTF; cdr3_nt: TGTGCCACCTGGGACAGTCCGCTGAGGGGTAGTGATTGGATCAAGACGTTT
clone_size: NA; v_call: TRGV5; j_call: TRGJ1/TRGJ2; cdr3_aa: CATWDVYKKLF; cdr3_nt: TGTGCCACCTGGGACGTGTATAAGAAACTCTTT
clone_size: NA; v_call: TRGV5; j_call: TRGJ1/TRGJ2; cdr3_aa: CATWLYYYKKLF; cdr3_nt: TGTGCCACCTGGCTCTATTATTATAAGAAACTCTTT
clone_size: NA; v_call: TRGV4; j_call: TRGJ1/TRGJ2; cdr3_aa: CATWNGPWFYKKLF; cdr3_nt: TGTGCCACCTGGAATGGGCCCTGGTTTTATAAGAAACTCTTT
clone_size: few; v_call: TRGV8; j_call: TRGJ1/TRGJ2; cdr3_aa: CATWEFTPYKKLF; cdr3_nt: TGTGCCACCTGGGAGTTCACCCCATATAAGAAGCTCTTT
clone_size: NA; v_call: TRGV5; j_call: TRGJ1/TRGJ2; cdr3_aa: CATWDCPNYYKKLF; cdr3_nt: TGTGCCACCTGGGACTGCCCTAATTATTATAAGAAACTCTTT
clone_size: few; v_call: TRGV9; j_call: TRGJ1/TRGJ2; cdr3_aa: CALWEVRALKKLF; cdr3_nt: TGTGCCTTGTGGGAGGTGCGGGCTTTAAAGAAACTCTTT
clone_size: few; v_call: TRGV5; j_call: TRGJ1/TRGJ2; cdr3_aa: CATWDRLIEKKLF; cdr3_nt: TGTGCCACCTGGGACAGGCTAATAGAGAAGAAACTCTTT
clone_size: NA; v_call: TRGV5; j_call: TRGJP1; cdr3_aa: CATWDPERFKIF; cdr3_nt: TGTGCCACCTGGGACCCTGAACGGTTCAAGATATTT
clone_size: medium-sized; v_call: TRGV5; j_call: TRGJ1/TRGJ2; cdr3_aa: CATWDRPYYYKKLF; cdr3_nt: TGTGCCACCTGGGACAGGCCGTATTATTATAAGAAACTCTTT
clone_size: few; v_call: TRGV8; j_call: TRGJ1/TRGJ2; cdr3_aa: CATWDTVYKKLF; cdr3_nt: TGTGCCACCTGGGATACTGTCTATAAGAAACTCTTT
clone_size: NA; v_call: TRGV2; j_call: TRGJP2; cdr3_aa: CATWDGDYSSDWIKTF; cdr3_nt: TGTGCCACCTGGGACGGTGACTATAGTAGTGATTGGATCAAGACGTTT
clone_size: few; v_call: TRGV8; j_call: TRGJ1/TRGJ2; cdr3_aa: CATWDYDYYKKLF; cdr3_nt: TGTGCCACCTGGGATTATGATTATTATAAGAAACTCTTT
clone_size: few; v_call: TRGV4; j_call: TRGJ1/TRGJ2; cdr3_aa: CATWDGPLYKKLF; cdr3_nt: TGTGCCACCTGGGATGGGCCCTTATATAAGAAACTCTTT
clone_size: few; v_call: TRGV9; j_call: TRGJ1/TRGJ2; cdr3_aa: CALWEVPNYRKLF; cdr3_nt: TGTGCCTTGTGGGAGGTGCCGAATTATAGGAAACTCTTT
clone_size: NA; v_call: TRGV2; j_call: TRGJ1/TRGJ2; cdr3_aa: CATWDGSMELF; cdr3_nt: TGTGCCACCTGGGACGGGTCAATGGAACTCTTT
clone_size: few; v_call: TRGV9; j_call: TRGJ1/TRGJ2; cdr3_aa: CALWKYRGDYKKLF; cdr3_nt: TGTGCCTTGTGGAAATATCGAGGGGATTATAAGAAACTCTTT
clone_size: medium-sized; v_call: TRGV9; j_call: TRGJ1/TRGJ2; cdr3_aa: CALWETSYYKKLF; cdr3_nt: TGTGCCTTGTGGGAGACTTCTTATTATAAGAAACTCTTT
clone_size: NA; v_call: TRGV4; j_call: TRGJ1/TRGJ2; cdr3_aa: CATWNGPGGYKKLF; cdr3_nt: TGTGCCACCTGGAATGGGCCGGGGGGTTATAAGAAACTCTTT
clone_size: few; v_call: TRGV8; j_call: TRGJ1/TRGJ2; cdr3_aa: CATWDRYKKLF; cdr3_nt: TGTGCCACCTGGGACCGTTATAAGAAACTCTTT
clone_size: few; v_call: TRGV4; j_call: TRGJP2; cdr3_aa: CATWAAIGNSSDWIKTF; cdr3_nt: TGTGCCACCTGGGCCGCCATAGGCAATAGTAGTGATTGGATCAAGACGTTT
clone_size: few; v_call: TRGV2; j_call: TRGJ1/TRGJ2; cdr3_aa: CATWDGLQKLF; cdr3_nt: TGTGCCACCTGGGACGGGCTACAGAAACTCTTT
clone_size: few; v_call: TRGV4; j_call: TRGJ1/TRGJ2; cdr3_aa: CATWDPLYYKKLF; cdr3_nt: TGTGCCACCTGGGATCCCCTATATTATAAGAAACTCTTT
clone_size: NA; v_call: TRGV5; j_call: TRGJ1/TRGJ2; cdr3_aa: CAAIKGVYYKKLF; cdr3_nt: TGTGCCGCCATAAAGGGGGTTTATTATAAGAAACTCTTT
clone_size: NA; v_call: TRGV9; j_call: TRGJP1; cdr3_aa: CASWEYTGWFKIF; cdr3_nt: TGTGCCTCGTGGGAGTACACTGGTTGGTTCAAGATATTT
clone_size: NA; v_call: TRGV9; j_call: TRGJP1; cdr3_aa: CALWEVPNDGTGWFKIF; cdr3_nt: TGTGCCTTGTGGGAGGTGCCCAACGATGGTACTGGTTGGTTCAAGATATTT
clone_size: NA; v_call: TRGV9; j_call: TRGJP; cdr3_aa: CALWERQELGKKIKVF; cdr3_nt: TGTGCCTTGTGGGAGCGTCAAGAGTTGGGCAAAAAAATCAAGGTATTT
clone_size: NA; v_call: TRGV9; j_call: TRGJP1; cdr3_aa: CALWEVQSGWFKIF; cdr3_nt: TGTGCCTTGTGGGAGGTGCAGTCTGGTTGGTTCAAGATATTT
clone_size: NA; v_call: TRGV9; j_call: TRGJ1/TRGJ2; cdr3_aa: CALWEASRFYYKKLF; cdr3_nt: TGTGCCTTGTGGGAGGCGAGTCGGTTTTATTATAAGAAACTCTTT
clone_size: NA; v_call: TRGV4; j_call: TRGJ1/TRGJ2; cdr3_aa: CATWDGPLDYYKKLF; cdr3_nt: TGTGCCACCTGGGATGGCCCCCTTGATTATTATAAGAAACTCTTT
clone_size: few; v_call: TRGV9; j_call: TRGJ1/TRGJ2; cdr3_aa: CALWEAPWYKKLF; cdr3_nt: TGTGCCTTGTGGGAGGCCCCGTGGTATAAGAAACTCTTT